This record concerns one T cell receptor beta chain sequence. Its antigen is currently unknown. A multiplex PCR was run with 60 Vbeta primers and 13 Jbeta primers. Sequencing was performed with immunoSEQ multiplex PCR; in TCRdb, only in-frame clones are kept and a portion is missing. Its table records about 160,000 clones. CDR3 size: 15 residues. Trimming cost V 3 bases and J 0 bases, with 10 bases left between them. In germline, CDR1 is MNHNS, CDR2 SASEGT. This entry is derived from a study of cytomegalovirus exposure and HLA in healthy donors. Study outcomes and limitations: Overall, roughly 170 TCR beta chains were annotated as cytomegalovirus-associated.

The receptor's source is a woman aged 55 to 70 in good health and CMV-seronegative. The V call is TRBV6-1, the J call TRBJ2-3; weak D call: TRBD1 (5 bases). The specimen was PBMCs. The CDR3 here is CASSDAGWSTDTQYF. CDR3 nucleotide sequence: TGTGCCAGCAGTGACGCAGGGTGGAGCACAGATACGCAGTATTTT.